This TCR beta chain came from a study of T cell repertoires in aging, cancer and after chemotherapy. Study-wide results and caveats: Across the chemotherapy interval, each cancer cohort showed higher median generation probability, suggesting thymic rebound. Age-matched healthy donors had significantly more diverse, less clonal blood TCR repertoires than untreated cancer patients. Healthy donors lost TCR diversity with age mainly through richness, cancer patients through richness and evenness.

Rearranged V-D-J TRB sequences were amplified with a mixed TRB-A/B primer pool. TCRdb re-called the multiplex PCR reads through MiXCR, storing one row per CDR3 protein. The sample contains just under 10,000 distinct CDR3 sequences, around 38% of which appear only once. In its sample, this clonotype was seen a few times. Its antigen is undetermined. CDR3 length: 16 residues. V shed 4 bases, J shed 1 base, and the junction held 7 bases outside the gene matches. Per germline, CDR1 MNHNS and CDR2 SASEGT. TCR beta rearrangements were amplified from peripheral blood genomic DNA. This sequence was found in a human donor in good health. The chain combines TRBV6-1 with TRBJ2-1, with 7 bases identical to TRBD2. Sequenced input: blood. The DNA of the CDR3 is TGTGCCAGCAGTGCCGAGGCGCGGGGGTCCTACAATGAGCAGTTCTTC. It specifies CASSAEARGSYNEQFF.